This T cell receptor beta chain was observed in a study of blood T cell repertoires in COVID-19. Study information: COVID-19 samples collected from the United States, Italy and Spain covered acute and convalescent phases. The cDNA or gDNA used as material had been derived from T cells, B-cell-depleted T cells, or PBMCs.

Original analysis: Scientists estimated how many nucleated cells there were by amplifying reference gene primers. Only in-frame clones appear in the TCRdb table, and some are missing; sequencing was by immunoSEQ multiplex PCR. The DNA gave D and trimming, while V, J and clone size come from that table. The table includes approximately 110,000 clones, approximately 88% detected once. The sequencing sample was made of peripheral blood. This TCR derives from a woman aged 70 to 79 with acute or convalescent COVID-19.

CDR3 sequence: CASSLMSSGEWGDEQFF. In nucleotides, the CDR3 is TGTGCCAGCAGTTTAATGTCTAGCGGGGAGTGGGGCGATGAGCAGTTCTTC. The rearrangement uses TRBV28 and TRBJ2-1; 9 nucleotides line up with TRBD2. V shed 2 bases, J shed 8 bases, and the junction held 13 bases outside the gene matches. The CDR3 is made up of 17 amino acids. CDR1 is MDHEN and CDR2 is SYDVKM in the germline V gene. The complete variable domain, with remaining parts taken from reference TRBV28 and TRBJ2-1, reads DVKVTQSSRYLVKRTGEKVFLECVQDMDHENMFWYRQDPGLGLRLIYFSYDVKMKEKGDIPEGYSVSREKKERFSLILESASTNQTSMYLCASSLMSSGEWGDEQFFGPGTRLTVL.